This record looks at one T cell receptor (beta chain) sequence and its context. This specimen comes from a study of technical replicates of blood from several donors. The V gene end was trimmed by 5 bases and the J gene end by 3 bases; junction bases not matched to a gene: 14. The CDR3 is 17 residues long. Method: immunoSEQ multiplex PCR; TCRdb's copy keeps in-frame clones and lacks some. The table lists about 59,000 clones, about 94% of them singletons. The specimen was PBMCs. The clonotype originates from a human donor in good health. Some clones in this sample may be carry-over from other donors' samples. This sequence joins TRBV5-3 and TRBJ1-1, with 9 bases matching TRBD1. TRBV5-3 is an ORF for which the function is uncertain. CDR3 in DNA: TGTGCCAGAAGACCAGGAGACAGGGGGTTGATGTACACTGAAGCTTTCTTT. Residues: CARRPGDRGLMYTEAFF.